Presented here are 19 T cell receptor beta chains from one specimen sequenced in a study of blood T cell repertoires in COVID-19. TCRdb keeps only in-frame clones here, not all; method: immunoSEQ multiplex PCR. Here the sample spans 380,000 or so clones, 88% being singletons. The material sequenced was PBMCs or T cells enriched from blood (not recorded which). These receptors all stem from a woman aged 40 to 50 with acute COVID-19.

The chain has TRBV19 and TRBJ2-7; 8 positions agree with TRBD1. CDR1 and CDR2 from the germline V gene are LNHDA and SQIVND (reference sequence). This CDR3 has 14 amino acids. V shed 2 bases, J shed 6 bases, and the junction held 6 bases outside the gene matches. The CDR3 nucleotides read TGTGCCAGTAGTATAACAGGGGGAGGTTTCGAGCAGTACTTC. Translated, it gives CASSITGGGFEQYF.

The rearrangement links TRBV3-1 (or the pseudogene TRBV3-2) to TRBJ1-5; the match to TRBD1 covers 7 bases. Per germline, CDR1 LGHDT and CDR2 YNNKEL (reference sequence). The J segment lost 7 bases and the V segment lost 0 bases, leaving 15 bases of the junction unmatched. The CDR3 contains 18 residues. The DNA for the CDR3 is TGTGCCAGCAGCCAAGATCTTGGAGGGGGCCATTCCCCACAGCCCCAGCATTTT. Amino acids: CASSQDLGGGHSPQPQHF.

CDR3 coding DNA: TGTGCCAGCGGGGGACAGGGGGATGAGACCCAGTACTTC. It yields the protein CASGGQGDETQYF. The V and J genes are TRBV2 and TRBJ2-5; 11 nucleotides agree with TRBD1. V dropped 8 bases and J dropped 5; count of bases not matched to a gene: 4. The CDR3 has 13 residues. CDR1 and CDR2 (germline): SNHLY, FYNNEI.

The chain employs TRBV7-2 and TRBJ2-2, with TRBD1 matching 7 bases. The V segment lost 2 bases and the J segment 2 bases; nucleotides outside the gene matches: 2. Germline CDR1 reads SGHTA; CDR2 reads FQGNSA. This CDR3 region has 15 residues. The CDR3 coding sequence is TGTGCCAGCAGCTTAAAAGGGGGCAACACCGGGGAGCTGTTTTTT. Its protein is CASSLKGGNTGELFF. The full variable domain, completed using reference TRBV7-2 and TRBJ2-2, is GAGVSQSPSNKVTEKGKDVELRCDPISGHTALYWYRQSLGQGLEFLIYFQGNSAPDKSGLPSDRFSAERTGGSVSTLTIQRTQQEDSAVYLCASSLKGGNTGELFFGEGSRLTVL.

The gene calls are TRBV5-1 and TRBJ1-4; 7 nucleotides line up with TRBD1. V trimming: 4 bases; J trimming: 6 bases; junction bases outside the gene matches: 12. CDR1 is SGHRS, CDR2 YFSETQ, per germline. The CDR3 sequence is 16 residues long. The DNA for the CDR3 is TGCGCCAGCAGCCACGATAGACAGGGAGTGGATGAAAAACTGTTTTTT. As protein: CASSHDRQGVDEKLFF.

The chain employs TRBV12-3 or TRBV12-4 and TRBJ1-3; unclear D gene. The CDR3 length is 13 residues. Trimming took 3 bases from V and 11 from J, leaving 14 bases between them. Written as DNA, the CDR3 is TGTGCCAGCAGTTTCGACTACCGGGAACCCATATATTTT. This codes for CASSFDYREPIYF.

V and J are TRBV5-1 and TRBJ1-3; 9 bases map to TRBD1. The CDR3 loop spans 15 amino acids. Germline-derived CDR1 and CDR2 are SGHRS and YFSETQ. V lost 5 bases and J lost 4; bases outside the gene matches: 7. CDR3 DNA: TGCGCCAGCAGAGTAACAGGGGGCTCCGGAAACACCATATATTTT. It yields the protein CASRVTGGSGNTIYF.

This chain joins TRBV5-1 and TRBJ2-5; 8 bases align to TRBD1. The V gene end was trimmed by 4 bases and the J gene end by 5 bases; junction bases not matched to a gene: 10. This CDR3 is built from 15 residues. CDR1 SGHRS and CDR2 YFSETQ come from the germline V gene. In DNA, the CDR3 is TGCGCCAGCAGCCCATCAGGGGGCTTGGGTGAGACCCAGTACTTC. Its protein product is CASSPSGGLGETQYF.

The sample holds one count of this clone. J is TRBJ2-2 and V is TRBV29-1, with TRBD2 matching over 12 bases. Germline V gives CDR1 SQVTM, CDR2 ANQGSEA. The V segment lost 7 bases and the J segment 7 bases; nucleotides outside the gene matches: 7. The CDR3 runs 14 residues. Here the CDR3 DNA reads TGCAGCGGCGGACTAGCGGGGTCGGGCGGGGAGCTGTTTTTT. It encodes CSGGLAGSGGELFF.

The chain links TRBV2 to TRBJ2-3; 16 nucleotides line up with TRBD2. The CDR3 has 14 amino acids. Germline V gene lookup returns CDR1 SNHLY and CDR2 FYNNEI. Trimming at V came to 5 bases and at J to 10 bases, leaving 3 bases not matched to a gene. CDR3 loop: CASSPGLAGGPQYF. In nucleotides, the CDR3 is TGTGCCAGCAGTCCGGGACTAGCGGGGGGGCCGCAGTATTTT.

For the CDR3, the DNA is TGCGCCAGCAGCCACACAGGGGGCGCCGGGGAGACCCAGTACTTC. Protein sequence: CASSHTGGAGETQYF. The chain is built from TRBV4-1 and TRBJ2-5; 9 bases align to TRBD1. The CDR3 runs 15 residues. V shed 3 bases, J shed 5 bases, and the junction held 7 bases outside the gene matches. Per the germline V gene, CDR1 is MGHRA and CDR2 is YSYEKL.

The chain has TRBV5-4 and TRBJ2-7; 9 bases are a match to TRBD1. Germline V lookup: CDR1 SGHNT, CDR2 YYREEE (reference sequence). The CDR3 extends over 14 amino acids. J gave up 3 bases and V 4 bases, and 5 bases lay outside the gene matches. CDR3 sequence: CASSADRGYYEQYF. The CDR3 coding sequence is TGTGCCAGCAGCGCTGACAGGGGGTACTACGAGCAGTACTTC.

This rearrangement joins TRBV10-3 to TRBJ2-3, with 15 bases that match TRBD2. V was pared by 5 bases and J by 4 bases, with 10 bases of the junction left unmatched. Germline CDR1 reads ENHRY; CDR2 reads SYGVKD. The CDR3 totals 18 residues. CDR3 DNA sequence: TGTGCCATCAGTCGGACTAGCGGGGGGGCCTATACCCCAGATACGCAGTATTTT. This gives the protein CAISRTSGGAYTPDTQYF.

V and J are TRBV11-2 and TRBJ2-3; 12 nucleotides line up with TRBD2. There are 17 residues in the CDR3. Germline V lookup: CDR1 SGHAT, CDR2 FQNNGV. Trimming at V came to 5 bases and at J to 6 bases, leaving 12 bases not matched to a gene. CDR3 residues: CASSKTHRTSGVDTQYF. Here the CDR3 DNA reads TGTGCCAGCAGCAAGACTCACAGGACTAGCGGGGTGGATACGCAGTATTTT.

The chain links TRBV6-1 to TRBJ1-4; no definite D call. CDR3 length: 15 amino acids. The ends were cut back, 1 base at V and 4 bases at J, with 10 bases in the middle. The germline CDR1 and CDR2 sequences are MNHNS and SASEGT. CDR3 residues: CASSEGGRDNEKLFF. CDR3 coding DNA: TGTGCCAGCAGTGAAGGAGGGAGGGATAATGAAAAACTGTTTTTT.

This sequence joins TRBV5-6 and TRBJ1-2; D uncertain. Trimming took 3 bases from V and 6 from J, leaving 18 bases between them. The CDR3 contains 15 residues. Germline V gene data show CDR1 as SGHDT and CDR2 as YYEEEE. The CDR3 nucleotides read TGTGCCAGCAGCTCCCCGGGATCTCCAGAGCATGGCTACACCTTC. It translates to CASSSPGSPEHGYTF.

The genes are TRBV29-1 and TRBJ2-3; 13 nucleotides align to TRBD2. The germline CDR1 and CDR2 sequences are SQVTM and ANQGSEA. The CDR3 is made up of 15 amino acids. Losses at the gene ends were 8 bases for V and 2 bases for J; bases not matched to a gene: 7. The DNA of the CDR3 is TGCAGCACAAGGACTAGCGGGGGATACACAGATACGCAGTATTTT. Residues: CSTRTSGGYTDTQYF.

This chain uses TRBV7-2 with TRBJ2-7; D unresolved. The CDR3 contains 12 residues. Germline-derived CDR1 and CDR2 are SGHTA and FQGNSA. With 1 base removed from V and 6 bases from J, the gap between germline ends came to 7 bases. CDR3 sequence reads: CASSLGGLEQYF. In DNA form, the CDR3 reads TGTGCCAGCAGCTTAGGAGGCCTCGAGCAGTACTTC.

The J gene is TRBJ1-4, the V gene TRBV29-1; TRBD1 aligns across 7 bases. This CDR3 is 13 amino acids long. With V trimmed by 5 bases and J by 4 bases, 4 bases remained unmatched. CDR1 and CDR2 from the germline V gene are SQVTM and ANQGSEA. The CDR3 loop is CSVSGGVNEKLFF. DNA for the CDR3: TGCAGCGTTTCAGGGGGTGTTAATGAAAAACTGTTTTTT.